This TCR beta chain was sequenced during a study of blood T cell repertoires in COVID-19. Across the whole study: Spain, Italy and the United States supplied samples that represented acute and convalescent COVID-19.

Those enrolled, adults aged roughly 18 to 90 years, came from 20 to 25 US areas. Participants reported their clinical history, and cohort assignment relied on those reports. TCRdb's copy holds only in-frame clones and misses some; the assay was immunoSEQ multiplex PCR. The sample holds about 270,000 clones; around 90% are singletons and the top ten take 2% to 2.5%. Sequenced input: PBMCs or T cells enriched from blood (not recorded which). The receptor's source is a woman aged 40 to 55 with acute COVID-19.

Here the CDR3 DNA reads TGTGCCACCAGCAGGTGGGACAGGGGGGACCAAGAGACCCAGTACTTC. Translated: CATSRWDRGDQETQYF. The chain combines TRBV15 with TRBJ2-5; 11 bases are shared with TRBD1. The junction had 3 bases not matched to a gene; V was cut back by 3 bases and J by 0 bases. There are 16 residues in the CDR3. CDR1 and CDR2 (germline): LNHNV, YYDKDF (reference sequence).